Given below is one T cell receptor beta chain in context. Its antigen is as yet unknown. TCRdb redid the calling of the PCR reads with MiXCR, one entry per CDR3 protein. The data show nearly 650,000 distinct CDR3 sequences, about 25% seen once. Sorted naive CD8 T cells were those defined as CD8+CD4-CCR7+CD45RA+. The data were taken from a study of molecular identifiers for immune sequencing clone quantification. Turning to the study itself: RNA, taken in replicates from approximately 20,000 or 100,000 naive CD8 cells, was split five ways, with four sequenced. Whole-study findings and limits: Clones that had above 20 RNA copies took up over 97% of effector molecules but under 1% in naive cells.

This CDR3 has 15 residues. CDR1 and CDR2 (germline): LNHNV, YYDKDF (reference sequence). Trimming shortened V by 5 bases and J by 4 bases, and 15 bases separated the two germline ends. This clonotype was obtained from a human donor in good health. Some libraries in this study had Jurkat cell RNA spiked in. The chain recombines TRBV15 with TRBJ2-1; TRBD2 is a possible D gene (7 bases). The source material was naive CD8+ T cells from blood, with Jurkat cell RNA spiked in. The subset is: FACS-sorted CD8+CD4-CCR7+CD45RA+ naive T cells. DNA for the CDR3: TGTGCCACCAGCTCAGGGGAGGGTAGGTACAATGAGCAGTTCTTC. Amino acids: CATSSGEGRYNEQFF. Drawing the rest from reference TRBV15 and TRBJ2-1, the complete variable domain is DAMVIQNPRYQVTQFGKPVTLSCSQTLNHNVMYWYQQKSSQAPKLLFHYYDKDFNNEADTPDNFQSRRPNTSFCFLDIRSPGLGDTAMYLCATSSGEGRYNEQFFGPGTRLTVL.